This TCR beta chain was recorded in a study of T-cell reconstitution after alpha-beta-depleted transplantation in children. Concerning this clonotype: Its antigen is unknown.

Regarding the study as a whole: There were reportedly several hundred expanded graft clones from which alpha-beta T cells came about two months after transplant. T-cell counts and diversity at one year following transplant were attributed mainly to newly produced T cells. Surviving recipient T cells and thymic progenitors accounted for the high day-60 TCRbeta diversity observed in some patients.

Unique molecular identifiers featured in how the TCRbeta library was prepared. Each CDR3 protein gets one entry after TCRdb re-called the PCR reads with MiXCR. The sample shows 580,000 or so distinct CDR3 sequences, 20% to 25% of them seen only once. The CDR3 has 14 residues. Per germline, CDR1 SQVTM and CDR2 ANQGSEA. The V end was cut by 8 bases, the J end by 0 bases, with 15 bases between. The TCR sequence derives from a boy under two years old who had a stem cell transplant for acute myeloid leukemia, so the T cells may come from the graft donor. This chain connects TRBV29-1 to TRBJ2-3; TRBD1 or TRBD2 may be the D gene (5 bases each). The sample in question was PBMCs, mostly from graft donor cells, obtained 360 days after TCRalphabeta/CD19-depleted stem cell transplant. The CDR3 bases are TGCAGCTCAGGGACGGACGTTAGCACAGATACGCAGTATTTT. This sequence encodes CSSGTDVSTDTQYF.